This TCR beta chain originates from a study of blood T cells in healthy people across ages. General observations from the study: The fall in TCR beta diversity per million T cells was roughly linear with age. Higher diversity and more naive CD4+ cells were features of long-lived donors, compared to aged donors.

A second about 7 to 12 cycle PCR used barcoded and J-beta primers. Each CDR3 protein is one row after TCRdb ran MiXCR on the 5' RACE reads. The table lists around 800,000 distinct CDR3 sequences, 20% to 30% of them singletons. With regard to this clonotype: The target antigen is unknown.

The same sample was also studied in work on T cells of mothers and their children. Per that paper: Over 8 million TCR beta CDR3 reads were obtained from each mother, and about 3 million from each child. Sequencing revealed no T cell clones that were persistent and microchimeric.

The receptor comes from a boy aged 10-17 years in good health. Material for sequencing was blood.

DNA for the CDR3: TGTGCCAGCAGTTTAGTGTGGACAGATACGCAGTATTTT. Its translation is CASSLVWTDTQYF. This chain connects TRBV28 to TRBJ2-3; no definite D call. V was shortened by 2 bases and J by 3 bases, with 6 bases between the two germline ends. This CDR3 contains 13 residues. Germline assignment: CDR1 MDHEN and CDR2 SYDVKM.